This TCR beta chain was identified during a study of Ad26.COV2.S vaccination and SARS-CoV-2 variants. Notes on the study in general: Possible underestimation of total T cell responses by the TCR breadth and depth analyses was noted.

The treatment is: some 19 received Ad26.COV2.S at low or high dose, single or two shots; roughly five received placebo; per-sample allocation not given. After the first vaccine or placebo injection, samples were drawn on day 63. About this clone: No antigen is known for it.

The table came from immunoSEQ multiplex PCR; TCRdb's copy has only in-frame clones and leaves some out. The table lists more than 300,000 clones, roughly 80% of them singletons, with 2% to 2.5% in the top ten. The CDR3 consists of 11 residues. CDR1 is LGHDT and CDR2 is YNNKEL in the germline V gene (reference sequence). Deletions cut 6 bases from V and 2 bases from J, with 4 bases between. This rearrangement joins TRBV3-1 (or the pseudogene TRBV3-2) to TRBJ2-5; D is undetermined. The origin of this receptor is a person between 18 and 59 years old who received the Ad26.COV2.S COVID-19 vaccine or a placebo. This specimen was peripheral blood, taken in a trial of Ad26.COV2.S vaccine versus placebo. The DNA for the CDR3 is TGTGCCAGCAGGAAACAAGAGACCCAGTACTTC. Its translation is CASRKQETQYF.